Below are 23 T cell receptor beta chains sequenced from a single sample in a study of T cells in Graves' hyperthyroidism and ophthalmopathy. TCR beta CDR3 sequences were amplified from RNA transcripts. RT-PCR in the first round (using the HTBI primer set) targeted the TCR CDR3. From the multiplex PCR reads, TCRdb called clonotypes with MiXCR, one entry per CDR3 protein. The data hold about 840,000 distinct CDR3 sequences, with roughly 37% observed a single time. Sample: blood. The source is a man aged 18 to 30 with Graves' hyperthyroidism.

There are a few counts of this clonotype. This rearrangement joins TRBV4-3 to TRBJ1-6; possible D gene TRBD1, 6 bases. Between the trimmed V and J ends, which lost 3 bases and 9 bases, there was a span of 12 bases. This CDR3 contains 14 residues. CDR1 and CDR2 from the germline V gene are LGHNA and YSLEER. CDR3 sequence reads: CASSHTGTVSPLHF. The CDR3 region has the DNA TGCGCCAGCAGCCACACAGGGACGGTTTCACCCCTCCACTTT.

J is TRBJ1-1 and V is TRBV12-3 or TRBV12-4, with a weak D call TRBD1 (6 bases). The CDR3 runs 15 residues. Between the trimmed V and J ends, which lost 5 bases and 0 bases, there was a span of 13 bases. CDR3: CASSLPQGMNTEAFF. The CDR3 DNA reads TGTGCCAGCAGTCTCCCTCAGGGGATGAACACTGAAGCTTTCTTT.

The rearrangement uses TRBV7-8 and TRBJ1-6; D gene uncertain. This CDR3 is 18 amino acids long. Looked up from germline, CDR1 is SGHVS and CDR2 is FQNEAQ. V lost 1 base and J lost 12, with 25 bases in between. The CDR3 spells CASSLGRRAVPLPEPLHF. The DNA of the CDR3 is TGTGCCAGCAGCTTAGGCCGTAGGGCAGTTCCATTGCCCGAACCCCTCCACTTT.

In the case of this clonotype: The CDR3 does not close with the conserved phenylalanine or tryptophan, likely indicating a read error. This chain uses TRBV7-9 with TRBJ1-1; no definite D call. CDR3 length: 11 residues. In germline, CDR1 is SEHNR, CDR2 FQNEAQ (reference sequence). The CDR3 region is CANSPDTEAFL. The CDR3 DNA reads as TGTGCCAACAGCCCGGACACTGAAGCTTTCCTT.

Ten or more counts support this clonotype. The chain uses TRBV5-6 and TRBJ1-6; D uncertain. Per the germline V gene, CDR1 is SGHDT and CDR2 is YYEEEE. Between the trimmed V and J ends, which lost 4 bases and 3 bases, there was a span of 8 bases. This CDR3 has 14 residues. The CDR3 DNA follows: TGTGCCAGCAGCGAGGATCTCTATAATTCACCCCTCCACTTT. It yields the protein CASSEDLYNSPLHF. The full variable domain, its missing parts supplied by reference TRBV5-6 and TRBJ1-6, is DAGVTQSPTHLIKTRGQQVTLRCSPKSGHDTVSWYQQALGQGPQFIFQYYEEEERQRGNFPDRFSGHQFPNYSSELNVNALLLGDSALYLCASSEDLYNSPLHFGNGTRLTVT.

This clonotype has a count of ten or more. V and J are TRBV2 and TRBJ1-2; 11 bases are shared with TRBD1. Per the germline V gene, CDR1 is SNHLY and CDR2 is FYNNEI. Trimming at V came to 5 bases and at J to 13 bases, leaving 6 bases not matched to a gene. The CDR3 length is 12 residues. The CDR3 bases are TGTGCCAGCAGTCGGACAGGGGGCTTATGCACCTTC. Translating it yields CASSRTGGLCTF.

Many counts were recorded for this clonotype. The chain employs TRBV29-1 and TRBJ1-1; no reliable D call. Germline CDR1 SQVTM, CDR2 ANQGSEA. V lost 2 bases to trimming and J lost 7 bases, with 8 bases between them. The CDR3 runs 11 residues. The CDR3 DNA is TGCAGCGTTGAACGGCAGGTTGAAGCTTTCTTT. This encodes CSVERQVEAFF.

Comment on this clonotype: Given a much more abundant clone one base away, this may be a read error. This chain uses TRBV7-9 with TRBJ1-4, with TRBD1 as a possible D gene (6 bases). V dropped 8 bases and J dropped 2 bases, with 21 bases sitting between them. Germline CDR1 SEHNR, CDR2 FQNEAQ (reference sequence). The CDR3 extends over 17 amino acids. The CDR3 is CASGWLTLTGTNEKLFF. In nucleotides, the CDR3 is TGTGCCAGCGGCTGGTTGACACTGACAGGCACTAATGAAAAACTGTTTTTT.

This clonotype was detected many times. J is TRBJ1-4 and V is TRBV6-6, with D uncertain. The CDR3 contains 12 residues. From germline, CDR1 is MNHNY and CDR2 SVGAGI (reference sequence). V shed 4 bases and J shed 7 bases, with 7 bases lying between them. CDR3 nucleotides: TGTGCCAGCAGTTTCCCGGGTGAAAAACTGTTTTTT. Encoded protein: CASSFPGEKLFF.

This chain links TRBV19 with TRBJ2-7; D is possibly TRBD2 (6 bases). This CDR3 comprises 13 residues. CDR1 LNHDA and CDR2 SQIVND come from the germline V gene (reference sequence). V was clipped by 9 bases and J by 2 bases, with 14 bases between them. The CDR3 loop reads CASSPGEAYEQYF. Written as DNA, the CDR3 is TGTGCCAGCAGCCCGGGGGAGGCCTACGAGCAGTACTTC. The full variable domain, completed using reference TRBV19 and TRBJ2-7, is DGGITQSPKYLFRKEGQNVTLSCEQNLNHDAMYWYRQDPGQGLRLIYYSQIVNDFQKGDIAEGYSVSREKKESFPLTVTSAQKNPTAFYLCASSPGEAYEQYFGPGTRLTVT.

The genes are TRBV6-5 and TRBJ1-1; D may be TRBD1 (5 bases). Trimming left V 0 bases short and J 2 bases short, with 10 bases between. The CDR3 is 15 amino acids. The germline V gene has CDR1 MNHEY and CDR2 SVGAGI. The CDR3 sequence is CASSYSVQGNTEAFF. The CDR3 region has the DNA TGTGCCAGCAGTTACTCGGTGCAGGGTAACACTGAAGCTTTCTTT.

The gene calls are TRBV12-3 or TRBV12-4 and TRBJ1-4; weak D call: TRBD1 (5 bases). The CDR3 totals 14 residues. Trimming stripped 6 bases from V and 8 bases from J, with 16 bases between. Written as DNA, the CDR3 is TGTGCCAGCAGACGGGACGAGAATTCCGAAAAACTGTTTTTT. Translating gives CASRRDENSEKLFF.

The genes are TRBV6-1 and TRBJ1-1; D is possibly TRBD1 (5 bases). There are 14 residues in the CDR3. V was trimmed by 4 bases and J by 5 bases, leaving 14 bases between them. The V gene's germline CDR1 is MNHNS and CDR2 SASEGT. The CDR3 bases are TGTGCCAGCAGTGGTCGGATCGGGGGGACTGAAGCTTTCTTT. It yields the protein CASSGRIGGTEAFF.

The chain is built from TRBV7-3 and TRBJ2-5; D could derive from TRBD1 or TRBD2 (6 bases each). This CDR3 contains 15 residues. V was pared by 4 bases and J by 7 bases, with 19 bases between. The germline CDR1 and CDR2 sequences are SGHTA and FQGTGA. The CDR3 here is CASSSLGGRAGTQYF. Here the CDR3 DNA reads TGTGCCAGCAGCTCTCTTGGGGGGCGCGCAGGGACCCAGTACTTC.

The V call is TRBV7-3, the J call TRBJ1-1, with D possibly TRBD1 on 5 matching bases. The V end was cut by 1 base, the J end by 4 bases, with 25 bases between. Germline V CDR1 and CDR2: SGHTA, FQGTGA. The CDR3 runs to 19 residues. The CDR3 here is CASSLKRTRDPSSGTEAFF. The CDR3 nucleotides are TGTGCCAGCAGCTTAAAAAGGACTAGGGACCCCTCTAGCGGCACTGAAGCTTTCTTT.

The J gene is TRBJ1-3, the V gene TRBV7-2; D is ambiguous. The V end lost 4 bases, the J end lost 8 bases, and 15 bases lay between the germline ends. Germline CDR1 SGHTA, CDR2 FQGNSA. There are 14 residues in the CDR3. As DNA, the CDR3 is TGTGCCAGCAGCTCAGTATCGGGGAGCGACACCATATATTTT. Its translation is CASSSVSGSDTIYF.

The genes are TRBV27 and TRBJ1-2; 8 nucleotides align to TRBD1. V was clipped by 4 bases and J by 5 bases; unmatched bases: 3. The CDR3 is 13 amino acids. Germline loops: CDR1 MNHEY, CDR2 SMNVEV (reference sequence). The CDR3 spells CASSSRTGYGYTF. CDR3 coding DNA: TGTGCCAGCAGTTCAAGGACAGGGTATGGCTACACCTTC.

This clonotype has just a few counts. CDR3: CASSYLGTETQYF. The CDR3 DNA reads as TGTGCCAGCAGTTACCTGGGGACAGAGACCCAGTACTTC. The rearrangement links TRBV6-5 to TRBJ2-5; D may match TRBD1 or TRBD2 (5 bases each). Deletions cut 2 bases from V and 4 bases from J, with 8 bases between. The V gene's germline CDR1 is MNHEY and CDR2 SVGAGI. This CDR3 has 13 amino acids.

The rearrangement joins TRBV9 to TRBJ1-1; D not resolved. V shed 0 bases and J shed 3 bases, with 15 bases lying between them. Germline CDR1 is SGDLS and CDR2 is YYNGEE. CDR3 size: 16 residues. The CDR3 spells CASSVAERSVHTEAFF. The CDR3 DNA follows: TGTGCCAGCAGCGTAGCGGAAAGAAGCGTGCACACTGAAGCTTTCTTT.

This chain links TRBV4-1 with TRBJ2-7; no reliable D call. The CDR3 has 14 amino acids. The germline gives CDR1 MGHRA, CDR2 YSYEKL. The germline V and J ends were trimmed by 0 bases and 0 bases, with 6 bases remaining between them. Here the CDR3 reads CASSQDLVSYEQYF. The DNA for the CDR3 is TGCGCCAGCAGCCAAGACCTCGTCTCCTACGAGCAGTACTTC.

A few counts support this clonotype. A read error may explain this, as a much larger clone is one base away. The rearrangement uses TRBV12-3 or TRBV12-4 and TRBJ1-2; possibly TRBD1 for D (5 bases). The CDR3 sequence is 14 residues long. Trimming removed 5 bases at V and 0 bases at J, with 10 bases between. CDR3 nucleotide sequence: TGTGCCAGCAGTGAACAGGAGACTAACTATGGCTACACCTTC. It specifies CASSEQETNYGYTF.

The table lists this clonotype with many counts. The chain combines TRBV6-5 with TRBJ1-2; tentatively, D is TRBD1 (6 bases). The V end lost 7 bases, the J end lost 7 bases, and 19 bases lay between the germline ends. Germline-derived CDR1 and CDR2 are MNHEY and SVGAGI. This CDR3 contains 14 residues. The CDR3 bases are TGTGCCAGCACCCTTGAGGCAGGGGATATTGGCTACACCTTC. The encoded protein is CASTLEAGDIGYTF.

The chain couples TRBV25-1 to TRBJ2-7; D possibly corresponds to TRBD2 (6 bases). Germline V gene data show CDR1 as MGHDK and CDR2 as SYGVNS. Trimming left V 0 bases short and J 7 bases short, with 19 bases between. This CDR3 contains 16 residues. The CDR3, as DNA: TGTGCCAGCAGTGAATACGGCAGGGCGTACGGGGGTGAGCAGTACTTC. Amino acids: CASSEYGRAYGGEQYF.